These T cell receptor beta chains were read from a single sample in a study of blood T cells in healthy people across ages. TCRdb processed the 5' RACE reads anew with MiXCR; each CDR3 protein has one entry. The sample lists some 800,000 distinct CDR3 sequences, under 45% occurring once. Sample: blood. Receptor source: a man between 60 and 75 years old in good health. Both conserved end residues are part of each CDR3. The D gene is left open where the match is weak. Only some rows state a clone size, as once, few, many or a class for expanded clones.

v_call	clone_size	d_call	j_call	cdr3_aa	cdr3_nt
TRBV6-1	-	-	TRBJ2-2	CASSETRFTGELFF	TGTGCCAGCAGTGAAACTCGTTTCACCGGGGAGCTGTTTTTT
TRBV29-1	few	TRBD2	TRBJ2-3	CSVDGLAGRPLDTQYF	TGCAGCGTTGACGGACTAGCGGGGCGACCACTTGATACGCAGTATTTT
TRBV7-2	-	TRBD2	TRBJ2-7	CASSWGLAGAIPSEQYF	TGTGCCAGCAGCTGGGGACTAGCGGGAGCAATTCCGAGCGAGCAGTACTTC
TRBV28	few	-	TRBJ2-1	CASSPSFGTPQSSYNEQFF	TGTGCCAGCAGCCCTTCTTTCGGGACCCCACAAAGCTCCTACAATGAGCAGTTCTTC
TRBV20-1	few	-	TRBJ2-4	CSAVGTSRNIQYF	TGCAGTGCTGTGGGGACGAGTAGAAACATTCAGTACTTC
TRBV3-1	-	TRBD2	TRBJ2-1	CASSQDMRGGSYNEQFF	TGTGCCAGCAGCCAAGATATGCGGGGGGGCTCCTACAATGAGCAGTTCTTC
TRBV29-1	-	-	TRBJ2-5	CSVRNSGPRGTQYF	TGCAGCGTTCGGAATAGCGGACCCCGGGGGACCCAGTACTTC
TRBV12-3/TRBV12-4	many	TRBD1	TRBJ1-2	CASSFTGGGYTF	TGTGCCAGCAGTTTTACAGGGGGCGGCTACACCTTC
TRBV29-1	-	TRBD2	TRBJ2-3	CSVKSGGFSSTDTQYF	TGCAGCGTTAAAAGCGGGGGTTTCTCTAGCACAGATACGCAGTATTTT
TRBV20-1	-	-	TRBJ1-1	CSARSGTLNTEAFF	TGCAGTGCTAGAAGCGGGACTCTGAACACTGAAGCTTTCTTT
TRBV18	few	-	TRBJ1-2	CASSPPGRNYGYTF	TGTGCCAGCTCACCCCCGGGACGAAACTATGGCTACACCTTC
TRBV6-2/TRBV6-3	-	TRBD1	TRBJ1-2	CASRDRALNGYTF	TGTGCCAGCCGGGACAGGGCGTTGAATGGCTACACCTTC
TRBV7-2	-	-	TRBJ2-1	CASSSPGTAKFF	TGTGCCAGCAGCTCCCCCGGGACTGCGAAGTTCTTC
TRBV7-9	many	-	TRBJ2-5	CASSSGEQAGETQYF	TGTGCCAGCAGTTCGGGGGAACAGGCAGGGGAGACCCAGTACTTC
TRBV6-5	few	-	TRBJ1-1	CASSYTPGKDTFQSGTEAFF	TGTGCCAGCAGTTACACCCCGGGGAAGGACACATTCCAGAGTGGAACTGAAGCTTTCTTT
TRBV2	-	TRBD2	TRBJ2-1	CASRGLAGGRLFF	TGTGCCAGCAGAGGACTAGCGGGGGGGCGGCTGTTCTTC
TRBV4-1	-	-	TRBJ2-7	CASSQEGFSYEQYF	TGCGCCAGCAGCCAAGAAGGGTTCTCCTACGAGCAGTACTTC
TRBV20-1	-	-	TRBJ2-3	CSAPPERVTDTQYF	TGCAGTGCCCCACCAGAGCGGGTCACAGATACGCAGTATTTT
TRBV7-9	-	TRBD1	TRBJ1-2	CASSSQGYHGYTF	TGTGCCAGCAGCTCACAGGGGTACCATGGCTACACCTTC
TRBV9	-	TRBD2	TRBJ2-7	CASSRLAGVFYEQYF	TGTGCCAGCAGCCGGCTAGCGGGGGTTTTCTATGAGCAGTACTTC
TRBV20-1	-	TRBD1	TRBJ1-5	CSARGGQVNQPQHF	TGCAGTGCTAGAGGGGGACAGGTCAATCAGCCCCAGCATTTT
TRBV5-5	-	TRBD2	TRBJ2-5	CASSFMLAGGLETQYF	TGTGCCAGCAGCTTTATGCTAGCGGGGGGCCTAGAGACCCAGTACTTC
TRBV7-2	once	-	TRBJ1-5	CASSIDSASINQPQHF	TGTGCCAGCAGCATAGACAGCGCCTCAATTAATCAGCCCCAGCATTTT
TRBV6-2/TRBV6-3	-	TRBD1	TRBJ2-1	CASSRDRSTQFF	TGTGCCAGCAGTCGGGACAGGTCAACCCAGTTCTTC
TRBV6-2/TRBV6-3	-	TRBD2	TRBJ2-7	CASSYSLLAGDSYEQYF	TGTGCCAGCAGTTACTCGTTACTAGCGGGGGATTCCTACGAGCAGTACTTC
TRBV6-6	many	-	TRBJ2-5	CASSYSGSRETQYF	TGTGCCAGCAGTTACTCGGGCTCTAGGGAGACCCAGTACTTC
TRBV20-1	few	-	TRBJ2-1	CSARDQGAYNEQFF	TGCAGTGCTAGAGATCAAGGTGCTTACAATGAGCAGTTCTTC
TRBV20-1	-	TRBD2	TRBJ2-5	CSAGPSGTETQYF	TGCAGTGCTGGGCCTAGCGGGACAGAGACCCAGTACTTC
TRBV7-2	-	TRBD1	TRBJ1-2	CASSSSGGKYGYTF	TGTGCCAGCAGCTCATCAGGGGGCAAGTATGGCTACACCTTC
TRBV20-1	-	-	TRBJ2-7	CSAKLQYTYNEQYF	TGCAGTGCGAAGCTTCAGTATACCTACAATGAGCAGTACTTC
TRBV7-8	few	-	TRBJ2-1	CASSPDRGYGEQFF	TGTGCCAGCAGTCCCGACCGGGGCTACGGTGAGCAGTTCTTC
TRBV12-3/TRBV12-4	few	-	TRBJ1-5	CASSAPWGEGGNQPQHF	TGTGCCAGCAGTGCCCCTTGGGGGGAGGGGGGCAATCAGCCCCAGCATTTT
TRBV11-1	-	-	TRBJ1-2	CASSQTDGRPHGYTF	TGTGCCAGCAGCCAAACGGACGGTAGGCCCCATGGCTACACCTTC
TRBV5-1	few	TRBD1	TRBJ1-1	CASSTGTGKKNTEAFF	TGCGCCAGCAGCACCGGGACAGGGAAGAAGAACACTGAGGCTTTCTTT
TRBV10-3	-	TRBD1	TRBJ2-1	CAISEFSVGGLIYEQFF	TGTGCCATCAGTGAGTTCTCTGTAGGGGGCCTAATCTACGAGCAGTTCTTC
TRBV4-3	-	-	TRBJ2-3	CASSPLGGSRDTQYF	TGCGCCAGCAGCCCCCTGGGGGGATCCAGGGATACGCAGTATTTT
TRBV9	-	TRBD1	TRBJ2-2	CASSVDGTERSRAPLFF	TGTGCCAGCAGCGTAGATGGGACAGAGCGCTCTCGCGCTCCGCTGTTTTTT
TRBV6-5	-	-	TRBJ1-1	CASSPSSTEAFF	TGTGCCAGCAGTCCCTCGAGCACTGAAGCTTTCTTT
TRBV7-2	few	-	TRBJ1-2	CASSLAQENYGYTF	TGTGCCAGCAGCTTAGCCCAGGAGAACTATGGCTACACCTTC
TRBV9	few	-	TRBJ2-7	CASSPRWGSSYEQYF	TGTGCCAGCAGCCCTCGTTGGGGGAGCTCCTACGAGCAGTACTTC
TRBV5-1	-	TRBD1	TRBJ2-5	CASSKGQVETQYF	TGCGCCAGCAGCAAAGGACAGGTGGAGACCCAGTACTTC